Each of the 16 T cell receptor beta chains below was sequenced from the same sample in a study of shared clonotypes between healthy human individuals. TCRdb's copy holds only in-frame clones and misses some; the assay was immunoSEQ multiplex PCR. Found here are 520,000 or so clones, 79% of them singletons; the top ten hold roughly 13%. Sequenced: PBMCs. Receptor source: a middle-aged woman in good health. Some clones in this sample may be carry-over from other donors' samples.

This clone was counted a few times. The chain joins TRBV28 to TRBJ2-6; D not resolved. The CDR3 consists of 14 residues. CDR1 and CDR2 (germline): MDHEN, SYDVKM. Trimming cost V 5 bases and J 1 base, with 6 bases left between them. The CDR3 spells CASSPQSGANVLTF. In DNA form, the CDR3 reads TGTGCCAGCAGTCCACAATCTGGGGCCAACGTCCTGACTTTC. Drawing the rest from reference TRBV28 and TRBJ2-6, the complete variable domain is DVKVTQSSRYLVKRTGEKVFLECVQDMDHENMFWYRQDPGLGLRLIYFSYDVKMKEKGDIPEGYSVSREKKERFSLILESASTNQTSMYLCASSPQSGANVLTFGAGSRLTVL.

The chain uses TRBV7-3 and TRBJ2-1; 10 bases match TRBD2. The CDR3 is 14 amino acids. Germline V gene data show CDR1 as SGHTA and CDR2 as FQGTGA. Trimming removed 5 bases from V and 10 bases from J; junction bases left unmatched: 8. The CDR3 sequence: CASSRNLAGAEQFF. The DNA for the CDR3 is TGTGCCAGCAGCAGGAACCTAGCGGGAGCGGAGCAGTTCTTC.

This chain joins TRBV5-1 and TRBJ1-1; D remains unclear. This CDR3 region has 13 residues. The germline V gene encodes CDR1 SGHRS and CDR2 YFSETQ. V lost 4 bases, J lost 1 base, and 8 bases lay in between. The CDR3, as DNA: TGCGCCAGCAGCCCTTCACCGAACACTGAAGCTTTCTTT. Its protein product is CASSPSPNTEAFF.

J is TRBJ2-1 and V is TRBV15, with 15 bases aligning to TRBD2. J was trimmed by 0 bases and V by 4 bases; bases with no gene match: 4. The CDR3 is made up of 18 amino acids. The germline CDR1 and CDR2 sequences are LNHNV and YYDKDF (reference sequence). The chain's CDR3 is CATSKGLAGGGSYNEQFF. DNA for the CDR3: TGTGCCACCAGCAAGGGACTAGCGGGAGGAGGCTCCTACAATGAGCAGTTCTTC.

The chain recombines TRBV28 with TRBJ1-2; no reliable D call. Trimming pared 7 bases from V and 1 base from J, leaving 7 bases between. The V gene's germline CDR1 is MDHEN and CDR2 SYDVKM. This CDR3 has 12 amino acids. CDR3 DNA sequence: TGTGCCAGCACCTCGGTTAACTATGGCTACACCTTC. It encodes CASTSVNYGYTF.

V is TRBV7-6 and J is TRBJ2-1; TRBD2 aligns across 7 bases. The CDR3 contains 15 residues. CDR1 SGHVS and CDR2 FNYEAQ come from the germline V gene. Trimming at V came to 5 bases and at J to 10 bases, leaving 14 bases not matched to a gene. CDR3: CASSDLRGGPGEQFF. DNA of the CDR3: TGTGCCAGCAGCGATCTCCGGGGAGGGCCAGGGGAGCAGTTCTTC.

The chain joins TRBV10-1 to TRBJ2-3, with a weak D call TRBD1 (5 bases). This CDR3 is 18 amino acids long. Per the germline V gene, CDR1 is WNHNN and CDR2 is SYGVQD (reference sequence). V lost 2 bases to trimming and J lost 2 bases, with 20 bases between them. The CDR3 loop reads CASSEQGGTATPTDTQYF. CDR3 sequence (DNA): TGCGCCAGCAGTGAGCAGGGTGGAACCGCCACTCCCACAGATACGCAGTATTTT.

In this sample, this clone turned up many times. CDR3 in DNA: TGTGCCAGCAGCTTAGTGGGGCCAACGGTTGGCTACACCTTC. It is translated as CASSLVGPTVGYTF. V usage is TRBV7-9 and J usage is TRBJ1-2; D may be TRBD1 (5 bases). The CDR3 runs to 14 residues. The germline gives CDR1 SEHNR, CDR2 FQNEAQ (reference sequence). V lost 1 base, J lost 7 bases, and 13 bases lay in between.

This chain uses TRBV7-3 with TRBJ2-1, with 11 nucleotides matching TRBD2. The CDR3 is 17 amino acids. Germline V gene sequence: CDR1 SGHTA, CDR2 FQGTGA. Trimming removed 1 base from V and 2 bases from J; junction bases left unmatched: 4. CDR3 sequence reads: CASSLISGRGTYNEQFF. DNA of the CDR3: TGTGCCAGCAGCTTAATTAGCGGGAGGGGTACCTACAATGAGCAGTTCTTC.

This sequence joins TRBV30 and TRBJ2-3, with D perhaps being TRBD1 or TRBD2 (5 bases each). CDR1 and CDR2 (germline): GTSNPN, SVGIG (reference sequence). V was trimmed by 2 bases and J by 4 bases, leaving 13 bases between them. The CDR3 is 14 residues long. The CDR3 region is CAWSWLGTADTQYF. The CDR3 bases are TGTGCCTGGAGTTGGCTGGGGACCGCAGATACGCAGTATTTT.

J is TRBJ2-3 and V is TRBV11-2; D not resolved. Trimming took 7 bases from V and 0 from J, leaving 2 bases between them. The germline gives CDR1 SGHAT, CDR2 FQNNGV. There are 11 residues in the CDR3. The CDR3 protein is CASKSTDTQYF. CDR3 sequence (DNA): TGTGCCAGCAAAAGCACAGATACGCAGTATTTT.

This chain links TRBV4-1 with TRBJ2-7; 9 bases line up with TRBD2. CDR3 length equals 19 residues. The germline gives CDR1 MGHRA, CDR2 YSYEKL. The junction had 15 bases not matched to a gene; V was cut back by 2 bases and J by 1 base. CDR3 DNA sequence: TGCGCCAGCAGCCAATTCGGGCAGGGGTTAGCGGGAGTTTCCTACGAGCAGTACTTC. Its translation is CASSQFGQGLAGVSYEQYF.

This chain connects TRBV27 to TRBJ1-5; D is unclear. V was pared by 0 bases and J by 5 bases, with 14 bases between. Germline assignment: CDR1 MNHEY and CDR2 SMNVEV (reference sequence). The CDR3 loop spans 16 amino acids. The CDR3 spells CASSLSASGRDQPQHF. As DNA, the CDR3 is TGTGCCAGCAGTTTATCTGCCTCCGGACGGGATCAGCCCCAGCATTTT.

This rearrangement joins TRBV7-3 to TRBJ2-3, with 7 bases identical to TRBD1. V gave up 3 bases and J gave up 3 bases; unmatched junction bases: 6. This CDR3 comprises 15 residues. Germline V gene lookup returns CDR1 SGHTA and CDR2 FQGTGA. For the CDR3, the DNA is TGTGCCAGCAGCTTTGCCGGGACAGCTACAGATACGCAGTATTTT. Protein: CASSFAGTATDTQYF.

The CDR3 protein is CASSLGTQEAFF. CDR3 nucleotides: TGTGCCAGCAGCTTGGGGACGCAAGAAGCTTTCTTT. V gene TRBV7-9 combines with J gene TRBJ1-1; TRBD1 is a possible D gene (5 bases). From germline, CDR1 is SEHNR and CDR2 FQNEAQ (reference sequence). V was shortened by 3 bases and J by 8 bases, with 10 bases between the two germline ends. CDR3 length equals 12 residues.

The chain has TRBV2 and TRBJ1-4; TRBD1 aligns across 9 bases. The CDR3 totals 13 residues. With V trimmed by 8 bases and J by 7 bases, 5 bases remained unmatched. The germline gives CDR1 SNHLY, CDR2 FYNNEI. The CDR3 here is CASRGTGTEKLFF. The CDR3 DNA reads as TGTGCCAGCCGGGGGACAGGGACTGAAAAACTGTTTTTT.